This is a list of T cell receptor beta chains from one sample in a study of regulatory T cells in long-lasting Graves disease. TCRdb fed the multiplex PCR reads into MiXCR, producing one record per CDR3 protein. The sample has around 250,000 distinct CDR3 sequences; 18% are singletons. Sequenced material: peripheral blood mononuclear cells (PBMCs), taken at new diagnosis, from a patient treated with antithyroid drugs. The source is a female donor with Graves disease. The CDR3 runs from the conserved cysteine through the conserved F or W. Fields, in order: clone size, J gene, D gene, V gene, CDR3 DNA, CDR3 protein. The D gene is left open where the match is weak. Clone size is shown for a subset of rows, as once, few, many or a class of expanded clone.

many | TRBJ2-1 | NA | TRBV2 | TGTGCCAGCAGTTGGGGGACCGGCGGTAATGAGCAGTTCTTC | CASSWGTGGNEQFF
many | TRBJ2-1 | TRBD2 | TRBV18 | TGTGCCAGCTCACGGAGCGGGACGGGGAATGAGCAGTTCTTC | CASSRSGTGNEQFF
NA | TRBJ2-5 | TRBD2 | TRBV28 | TGTGCCAGCAGTGGTGCGGGAGCGTCAAAAGAGACCCAGTACTTC | CASSGAGASKETQYF
many | TRBJ2-7 | NA | TRBV7-2 | TGTGCCAGCAGCTTAGGGGCGGACCCGGCCTACGAGCAGTACTTC | CASSLGADPAYEQYF
NA | TRBJ2-1 | NA | TRBV4-1 | TGCGCCAGCAGCCAAGTAGGGCGAGAGCAGTTCTTC | CASSQVGREQFF
many | TRBJ2-2 | NA | TRBV15 | TGTGCCACCAGCAGAGTGTCAGGGCACACCGGGGAGCTGTTTTTT | CATSRVSGHTGELFF
many | TRBJ2-3 | TRBD2 | TRBV5-1 | TGCGCCAGCAGCTTGGGGACTAGCGGGAGGGCCTCGGGCACAGATACGCAGTATTTT | CASSLGTSGRASGTDTQYF
NA | TRBJ2-1 | TRBD2 | TRBV19 | TGTGCCATTGGGTCGAAACCGGGACTACCATACAATGAGCAGTTCTTC | CAIGSKPGLPYNEQFF
many | TRBJ2-5 | NA | TRBV7-3 | TGTGCCAGCAGCGCCGAACAGGGAAAGACCCAGTACTTC | CASSAEQGKTQYF
NA | TRBJ2-7 | NA | TRBV25-1 | TGTGCCAGCAGTCTCAGAACGGAATTAAGCTACGAGCAGTACTTC | CASSLRTELSYEQYF
many | TRBJ2-1 | TRBD2 | TRBV19 | TGTGCCAGTAGGGGCGGGACTAGCGATTACAATGAGCAGTTCTTC | CASRGGTSDYNEQFF
many | TRBJ2-5 | TRBD2 | TRBV20-1 | TGCAGTGCGAACGCGGGACTAGCGGGAGGAGAGACCCAGTACTTC | CSANAGLAGGETQYF
many | TRBJ2-1 | TRBD2 | TRBV10-3 | TGTGCCATCCTGCCTAGCGGGAGTGACGAGCAGTTCTTC | CAILPSGSDEQFF
NA | TRBJ2-1 | NA | TRBV20-1 | TGCAGTGCTAGAGATATAAGCCTAGCAAATGAGCAGTTCTTC | CSARDISLANEQFF
many | TRBJ2-7 | NA | TRBV11-2 | TGTGCCAGCAGCCCCCAGCCGGGACTCTACGAGCAGTACTTC | CASSPQPGLYEQYF
many | TRBJ1-2 | NA | TRBV19 | TGTGCCAGTAGTCATGCCGGACAGAACTATGGCTACACCTTC | CASSHAGQNYGYTF
once | TRBJ2-5 | NA | TRBV11-1 | TGTGCCAGCAGCTGGGCCTTAGTGGGGGCGGACGAAGAGACCCAGTACTTC | CASSWALVGADEETQYF
NA | TRBJ2-1 | TRBD2 | TRBV9 | TGTGCCAGCAGCGTAGAGGGGACTAGCGGGAGGGCTAACAATGAGCAGTTCTTC | CASSVEGTSGRANNEQFF
few | TRBJ1-1 | NA | TRBV20-1 | TGCAGTGCTAGAGATCATGGGGGGATGAACACTGAAGCTTTCTTT | CSARDHGGMNTEAFF
many | TRBJ2-3 | NA | TRBV2 | TGTGCCAGCAGGAGGGGGGGCGCAACAGATACGCAGTATTTT | CASRRGGATDTQYF
many | TRBJ1-4 | NA | TRBV2 | TGTGCCAGCAGTCGAATTGAAAAACTGTTTTTT | CASSRIEKLFF
medium-sized | TRBJ1-1 | NA | TRBV7-2 | TGTGCCAGCAGCTTGGGACAGAACACTGAAGCTTTCTTT | CASSLGQNTEAFF
many | TRBJ1-4 | NA | TRBV11-2 | TGTGCCAGCAGCGGTCGGGACACTAATGAAAAACTGTTTTTT | CASSGRDTNEKLFF
many | TRBJ2-1 | TRBD2 | TRBV7-3 | TGTGCCAGCAGTTCCGGGACTAGCGGGGTGGAGCAGTTCTTC | CASSSGTSGVEQFF
few | TRBJ2-6 | NA | TRBV15 | TGTGCCACCAGCAGAGGGGGCATCTCTGGGGCCAACGTCCTGACTTTC | CATSRGGISGANVLTF
many | TRBJ1-1 | TRBD1 | TRBV6-2/TRBV6-3 | TGTGCCAGCAGTTACTCCGACAGGGGAGCTTTCTTT | CASSYSDRGAFF
many | TRBJ2-6 | NA | TRBV5-1 | TGCGCCAGCAGCTTGGGGGTGTCTGGGGCCAACGTCCTGACTTTC | CASSLGVSGANVLTF
many | TRBJ1-2 | TRBD1 | TRBV7-6 | TGTGCCAGCAGCCCAGGGACAGGGCGCGACTATGGCTACACCTTC | CASSPGTGRDYGYTF
many | TRBJ1-1 | TRBD1 | TRBV6-9 | TGTGCCAGCAGTTCCCCAGGGGGCGGCACTGAAGTTTTCTTT | CASSSPGGGTEVFF
many | TRBJ2-3 | NA | TRBV20-1 | TGCAGTGCTAGATGGGGCCTGAGTCCAGATACGCAGTATTTT | CSARWGLSPDTQYF
many | TRBJ2-2 | NA | TRBV5-6 | TGTGCCAGCAGCTTAGACCCCACCGGGGAGCTGTTTTTT | CASSLDPTGELFF
few | TRBJ2-2 | TRBD2 | TRBV19 | TGTGCCAGTAGTTTGAGACTAGCGGGAGGAACCGGGGAGCTGTTTTTT | CASSLRLAGGTGELFF
NA | TRBJ1-4 | NA | TRBV6-2/TRBV6-3 | TGTGCCAGCAGACCGGGGACATACGGTGAAAAACTGTTTTTT | CASRPGTYGEKLFF
many | TRBJ2-7 | TRBD2 | TRBV7-9 | TGTGCCAGCAGCTTGGCACTAGCGGGAATCTACGAGCAGTACTTC | CASSLALAGIYEQYF
many | TRBJ2-1 | NA | TRBV6-1 | TGTGCCAGCAGAAGAGCTGACGGGACCAGCTCCTACAATGAGCAGTTCTTC | CASRRADGTSSYNEQFF
many | TRBJ2-7 | NA | TRBV28 | TGTGCCAGCAGCTTAGGCGGGGCCTCCTACGAGCAGTACTTC | CASSLGGASYEQYF
medium-sized | TRBJ2-1 | NA | TRBV7-9 | TGTGCCAGCAGTTCCGCCAGGGGAGGGAATGAGCAGTTCTTC | CASSSARGGNEQFF